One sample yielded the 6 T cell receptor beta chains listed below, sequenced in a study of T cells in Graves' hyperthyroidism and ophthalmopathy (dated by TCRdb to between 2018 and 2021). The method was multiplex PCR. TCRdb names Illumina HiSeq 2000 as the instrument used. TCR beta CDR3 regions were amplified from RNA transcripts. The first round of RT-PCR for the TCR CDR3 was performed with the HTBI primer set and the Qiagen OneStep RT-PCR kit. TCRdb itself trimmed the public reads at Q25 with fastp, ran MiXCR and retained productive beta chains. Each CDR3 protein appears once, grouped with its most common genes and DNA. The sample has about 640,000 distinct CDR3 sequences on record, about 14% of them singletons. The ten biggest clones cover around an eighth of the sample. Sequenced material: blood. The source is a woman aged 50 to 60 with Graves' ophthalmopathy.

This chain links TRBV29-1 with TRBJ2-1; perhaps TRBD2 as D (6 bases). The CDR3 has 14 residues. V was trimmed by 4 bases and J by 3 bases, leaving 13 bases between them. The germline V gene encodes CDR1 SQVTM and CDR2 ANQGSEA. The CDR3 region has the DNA TGCAGCGTTGGGTTTGGGGGGATCTACAATGAGCAGTTCTTC. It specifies CSVGFGGIYNEQFF.

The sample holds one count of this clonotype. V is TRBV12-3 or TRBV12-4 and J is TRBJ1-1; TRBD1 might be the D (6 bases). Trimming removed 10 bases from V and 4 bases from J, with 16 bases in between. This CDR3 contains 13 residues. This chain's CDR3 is CATAWGPGTEAFF. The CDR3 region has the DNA TGTGCCACGGCGTGGGGGCCCGGCACTGAAGCTTTCTTT.

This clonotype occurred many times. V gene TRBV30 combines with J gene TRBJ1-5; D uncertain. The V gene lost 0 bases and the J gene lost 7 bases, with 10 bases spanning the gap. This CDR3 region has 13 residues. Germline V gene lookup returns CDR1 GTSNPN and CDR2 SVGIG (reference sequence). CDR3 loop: CAWSVRDRQPQHF. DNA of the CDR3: TGTGCCTGGAGTGTAAGGGATCGGCAGCCCCAGCATTTT.

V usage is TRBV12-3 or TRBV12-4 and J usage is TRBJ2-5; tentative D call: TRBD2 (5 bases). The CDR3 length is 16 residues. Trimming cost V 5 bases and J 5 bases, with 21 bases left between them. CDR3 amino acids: CASSLFLEGIGETQYF. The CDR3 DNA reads TGTGCCAGCAGTCTTTTTCTAGAGGGTATCGGGGAGACCCAGTACTTC.

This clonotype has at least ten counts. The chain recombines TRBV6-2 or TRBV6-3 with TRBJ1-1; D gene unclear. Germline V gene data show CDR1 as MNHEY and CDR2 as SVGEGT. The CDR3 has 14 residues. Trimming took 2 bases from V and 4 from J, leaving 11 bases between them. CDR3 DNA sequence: TGTGCCAGCAGTTACGGCGGGTTGAGCACTGAAGCTTTCTTT. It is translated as CASSYGGLSTEAFF.

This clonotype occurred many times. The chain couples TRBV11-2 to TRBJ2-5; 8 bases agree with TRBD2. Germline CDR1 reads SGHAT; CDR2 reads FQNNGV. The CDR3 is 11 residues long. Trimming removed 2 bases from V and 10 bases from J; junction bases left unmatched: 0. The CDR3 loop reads CASSLTSGQYF. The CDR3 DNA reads TGTGCCAGCAGCTTAACTAGCGGCCAGTACTTC.